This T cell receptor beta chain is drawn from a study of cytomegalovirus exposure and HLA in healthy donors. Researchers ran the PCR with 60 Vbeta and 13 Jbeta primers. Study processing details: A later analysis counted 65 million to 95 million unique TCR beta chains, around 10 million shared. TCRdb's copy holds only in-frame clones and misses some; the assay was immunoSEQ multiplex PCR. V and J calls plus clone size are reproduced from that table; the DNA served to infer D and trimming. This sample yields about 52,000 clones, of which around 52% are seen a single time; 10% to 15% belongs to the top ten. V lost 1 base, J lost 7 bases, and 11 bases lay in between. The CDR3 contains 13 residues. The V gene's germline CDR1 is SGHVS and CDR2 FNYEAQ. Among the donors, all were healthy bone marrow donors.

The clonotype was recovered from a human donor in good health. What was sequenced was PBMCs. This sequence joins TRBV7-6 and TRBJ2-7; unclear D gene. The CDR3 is CASSLDPSGEQYF. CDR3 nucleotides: TGTGCCAGCAGCTTAGACCCCTCGGGTGAGCAGTACTTC.